Following are 12 T cell receptor beta chains from one sample sequenced in a study of early T cells in non-severe SARS-CoV-2 infection. Using its own MiXCR run on the 5' RACE reads, TCRdb lists one record per CDR3 protein. The sample lists tens of thousands of distinct CDR3 sequences; about 10% were seen once. The sample comprised whole blood. These receptors were collected from an adult who was a healthcare worker with PCR-confirmed SARS-CoV-2 infection or an uninfected control (not recorded which).

This clonotype has only a few counts. The V and J genes are TRBV5-1 and TRBJ2-7; TRBD1 matches 7 bases. Trimming took 4 bases from V and 3 from J; bases not matched to a gene: 7. There are 14 residues in the CDR3. Germline CDR1 and CDR2: SGHRS and YFSETQ. CDR3 residues: CASSQGTVLYEQYF. CDR3 sequence (DNA): TGCGCCAGCAGCCAGGGGACAGTCCTCTACGAGCAGTACTTC.

This clonotype was counted at least ten times. The chain uses TRBV11-2 and TRBJ2-7, with a weak D call TRBD2 (5 bases). CDR3 length equals 12 residues. Germline CDR1 and CDR2: SGHAT and FQNNGV. The V end lost 0 bases, the J end lost 9 bases, and 9 bases lay between the germline ends. The CDR3 sequence: CASSLDPRGQYF. The CDR3, as DNA: TGTGCCAGCAGCTTAGATCCCCGGGGGCAGTACTTC.

The V gene is TRBV29-1, the J gene TRBJ2-1; no reliable D call. Germline V CDR1 and CDR2: SQVTM, ANQGSEA. The CDR3 is 12 residues long. V dropped 4 bases and J dropped 7 bases, with 11 bases sitting between them. The CDR3 here is CSVGWGLNEQFF. The CDR3 coding sequence is TGCAGCGTTGGGTGGGGTTTAAATGAGCAGTTCTTC.

This clonotype was counted ten times or more. The rearrangement links TRBV7-2 to TRBJ2-1; 9 bases line up with TRBD2. After removal of 3 bases from V and 5 bases from J, the junction contained 5 bases not matched to a gene. CDR3 length equals 15 residues. Germline loops: CDR1 SGHTA, CDR2 FQGNSA. The DNA of the CDR3 is TGTGCCAGCAGCTTCCTAGCGGGAACCAACAATGAGCAGTTCTTC. It yields the protein CASSFLAGTNNEQFF.

This clonotype was counted only a few times. At one of its ends the junction is not consistent with the germline gene, which may arise from a read error. The chain joins TRBV9 to TRBJ1-1; D may be TRBD1 (5 bases). CDR1 and CDR2 (germline): SGDLS, YYNGEE. There are 19 residues in the CDR3. The CDR3 DNA follows: TGTGCCAGCAGCGTAGATCCTGGGGCAGATGTTACGTTGAACACTGAAGTTTTCTTT. This gives the protein CASSVDPGADVTLNTEVFF.

CDR3 DNA: TGCGCCAGCAGCCAAGAGCGGCAAGGGGGCCGAGGGCTGTTTTTT. Amino acid sequence: CASSQERQGGRGLFF. V and J are TRBV4-3 and TRBJ1-4, with 7 nucleotides matching TRBD1. The trim removed 0 bases at V and 14 bases at J, leaving 12 bases unmatched. CDR1 LGHNA and CDR2 YSLEER come from the germline V gene. The CDR3 totals 15 residues.

In DNA, the CDR3 is TGTGCCAGCAGTGACGCGAGGGGTTCAGATACGCAGTATTTT. Amino acid sequence: CASSDARGSDTQYF. The chain combines TRBV6-4 with TRBJ2-3; D might be TRBD1 or TRBD2, each matching 5 bases. Between the trimmed V and J ends, which lost 2 bases and 4 bases, there was a span of 10 bases. Germline-derived CDR1 and CDR2 are MRHNA and SNTAGT. This CDR3 comprises 14 residues.

This clonotype was found many times. Here the CDR3 reads CASSPPSGSYEQYF. The CDR3 DNA reads TGTGCCAGCTCACCACCTTCGGGGTCCTACGAGCAGTACTTC. The chain recombines TRBV18 with TRBJ2-7; D possibly corresponds to TRBD2 (5 bases). V gave up 0 bases and J gave up 1 base, with 7 bases separating them. Germline V lookup: CDR1 KGHSH, CDR2 LQKENI. This CDR3 comprises 14 residues. The variable domain in full, with the rest retrieved from reference TRBV18 and TRBJ2-7, is NAGVMQNPRHLVRRRGQEARLRCSPMKGHSHVYWYRQLPEEGLKFMVYLQKENIIDESGMPKERFSAEFPKEGPSILRIQQVVRGDSAAYFCASSPPSGSYEQYFGPGTRLTVT.

This clonotype was counted many times. The chain joins TRBV30 to TRBJ1-5; 8 bases align to TRBD1. The trim removed 2 bases at V and 3 bases at J, leaving 6 bases unmatched. In germline, CDR1 is GTSNPN, CDR2 SVGIG (reference sequence). The CDR3 loop spans 15 amino acids. DNA of the CDR3: TGTGCCTGGAGTACTGGGACAGGACTCAATCAGCCCCAGCATTTT. This encodes CAWSTGTGLNQPQHF.

This clonotype was counted at least ten times. The rearrangement uses TRBV6-1 and TRBJ1-4; tentative D call: TRBD1 (5 bases). CDR1 is MNHNS and CDR2 is SASEGT in the germline V gene. The germline V and J ends were trimmed by 7 bases and 0 bases, with 9 bases remaining between them. This CDR3 is 14 amino acids long. The CDR3 loop is CASTQTATNEKLFF. Here the CDR3 DNA reads TGTGCCAGCACCCAGACAGCAACTAATGAAAAACTGTTTTTT.

The V and J genes are TRBV18 and TRBJ1-4; D call uncertain. The CDR3 covers 15 residues. Germline V gene sequence: CDR1 KGHSH, CDR2 LQKENI. Trimming removed 3 bases from V and 6 bases from J, with 14 bases in between. Here the CDR3 reads CASSPAVGLDEKLFF. CDR3 sequence (DNA): TGTGCCAGCTCACCGGCCGTCGGGCTTGATGAAAAACTGTTTTTT.

This clonotype appeared a few times. This chain connects TRBV6-1 to TRBJ1-1, with 7 bases matching TRBD1. CDR1 MNHNS and CDR2 SASEGT come from the germline V gene. The CDR3 runs to 13 residues. V trimming: 2 bases; J trimming: 8 bases; junction bases outside the gene matches: 5. CDR3 bases: TGTGCCAGCAGTGAAACAGGGGTTGCGGAAGCTTTCTTT. This encodes CASSETGVAEAFF.